This T cell receptor (beta chain) was found in a study of cytomegalovirus exposure and HLA in healthy donors. Study-wide findings and caveats: A later analysis found TCR association rates differed by HLA locus, highest for DRB1 and lowest for HLA-C. Rare TCR sequences predominated, though certain public TCRs were found in many donors.

Concerning this clone itself: Antigen specificity is unknown.

Germline V CDR1 and CDR2: MNHEY, SMNVEV (reference sequence). The CDR3 covers 13 residues. V gave up 4 bases and J gave up 8 bases, with 14 bases separating them. Both 60 Vbeta primers and 13 Jbeta primers went into the PCR. TCRdb keeps only in-frame clones here, not all; method: immunoSEQ multiplex PCR. Of 310,000 or so clones in the sample, around 90% were seen once. Unrecorded immune exposure was likely among donors, who were nominally healthy when sampled. The sample was PBMCs. The clonotype originates from a woman in her late teens or twenties in good health and CMV-seronegative. V usage is TRBV27 and J usage is TRBJ1-2; a possible D gene is TRBD1 (5 bases). CDR3 sequence reads: CASSWAGRGGYTF. The CDR3 nucleotides read TGTGCCAGCAGTTGGGCAGGGAGGGGAGGCTACACCTTC.